These 17 T cell receptor beta chains came from one sample sequenced in a study of blood T cell repertoires in COVID-19. Profiling relied on immunoSEQ multiplex PCR, and the TCRdb table lists in-frame clones only, not all of them. This sample has a few hundred thousand clones; around 86% occur once, and the top ten carry 3.5% to 4%. The specimen sequenced was PBMCs or T cells enriched from blood (not recorded which). These receptors all come from a woman in her thirties or forties with acute COVID-19.

The chain links TRBV28 to TRBJ2-5, with 10 bases fitting TRBD1. The ends lost 7 bases at V and 3 bases at J; junction bases unmatched: 11. Per germline, CDR1 MDHEN and CDR2 SYDVKM. This CDR3 contains 16 residues. CDR3: CASTRQGATSKETQYF. In DNA, the CDR3 is TGTGCCAGCACCCGACAGGGGGCGACGTCGAAAGAGACCCAGTACTTC. Using reference TRBV28 and TRBJ2-5 for the parts outside the CDR3, the full variable domain is DVKVTQSSRYLVKRTGEKVFLECVQDMDHENMFWYRQDPGLGLRLIYFSYDVKMKEKGDIPEGYSVSREKKERFSLILESASTNQTSMYLCASTRQGATSKETQYFGPGTRLLVL.

The rearrangement joins TRBV28 to TRBJ1-5; TRBD1 is a possible D gene (6 bases). V shed 1 base and J shed 2 bases, with 12 bases lying between them. The CDR3 consists of 16 residues. Germline CDR1 reads MDHEN; CDR2 reads SYDVKM. As DNA, the CDR3 is TGTGCCAGCAGTTTATTCGGCAGGGGAGGCAATCAGCCCCAGCATTTT. Translation: CASSLFGRGGNQPQHF.

This clone was counted only a few times. The chain recombines TRBV28 with TRBJ1-5; D not resolved. The CDR3 has 16 residues. The V gene's germline CDR1 is MDHEN and CDR2 SYDVKM. Trimming shortened V by 3 bases and J by 0 bases, and 12 bases separated the two germline ends. For the CDR3, the DNA is TGTGCCAGCAGTTTTGAGGGTCCCCCTAGCAATCAGCCCCAGCATTTT. Its translation is CASSFEGPPSNQPQHF.

The chain has TRBV28 and TRBJ2-3; D gene uncertain. Germline-derived CDR1 and CDR2 are MDHEN and SYDVKM. Trimming left V 5 bases short and J 0 bases short, with 15 bases between. There are 16 residues in the CDR3. CDR3 amino acids: CASSPSTKSSTDTQYF. Written as DNA, the CDR3 is TGTGCCAGCAGTCCCTCAACTAAATCTAGCACAGATACGCAGTATTTT.

This sequence joins TRBV13 and TRBJ2-7; the D gene is possibly TRBD1 (5 bases). This CDR3 has 14 residues. Germline CDR1 PRHDT, CDR2 FYEKMQ (reference sequence). Trimming left V 6 bases short and J 1 base short, with 13 bases between. The CDR3 coding sequence is TGTGCCAGCAGGGGGTCAGGGCGGTCCTACGAGCAGTACTTC. This sequence encodes CASRGSGRSYEQYF.

V is TRBV6-6 and J is TRBJ2-2; 7 bases match TRBD2. The V segment lost 2 bases and the J segment 3 bases; nucleotides outside the gene matches: 3. This CDR3 comprises 15 residues. CDR1 is MNHNY, CDR2 SVGAGI, per germline (reference sequence). The CDR3 region is CASSYPAGDTGELFF. The DNA for the CDR3 is TGTGCCAGCAGTTACCCGGCGGGGGACACCGGGGAGCTGTTTTTT.

This clone was counted once. The chain combines TRBV7-2 with TRBJ2-7; possible D gene TRBD2, 6 bases. This CDR3 spans 15 amino acids. Trimming left V 3 bases short and J 0 bases short, with 12 bases between. CDR1 and CDR2 from the germline V gene are SGHTA and FQGNSA. In DNA, the CDR3 is TGTGCCAGCAGCTTTGGGGGGATTTACTCCTACGAGCAGTACTTC. It translates to CASSFGGIYSYEQYF.

The rearrangement links TRBV7-9 to TRBJ2-7, with no clear D. CDR1 is SEHNR and CDR2 is FQNEAQ in the germline V gene (reference sequence). The CDR3 runs to 15 residues. Trimming removed 0 bases at V and 6 bases at J, with 15 bases between. As DNA, the CDR3 is TGTGCCAGCAGCTTAGCGATCCCCGGAGCTCCCGAGCAGTACTTC. Its protein is CASSLAIPGAPEQYF. Together with reference TRBV7-9 and TRBJ2-7, the CDR3 gives the full variable domain: DTGVSQNPRHKITKRGQNVTFRCDPISEHNRLYWYRQTLGQGPEFLTYFQNEAQLEKSRLLSDRFSAERPKGSFSTLEIQRTEQGDSAMYLCASSLAIPGAPEQYFGPGTRLTVT.

CDR3 nucleotides: TGCAGCGTTGGAGTCGGACAGGGCGGACAGCCCCAGCATTTT. It codes for CSVGVGQGGQPQHF. V and J are TRBV29-1 and TRBJ1-5, with 8 positions matching TRBD1. The CDR3 spans 14 residues. Germline CDR1 and CDR2: SQVTM and ANQGSEA. V was clipped by 4 bases and J by 7 bases; unmatched bases: 9.

CDR3 in amino acids: CASSSWTGGYNSPLHF. For the CDR3, the DNA is TGTGCCAGTAGTTCATGGACAGGGGGTTATAATTCACCCCTCCACTTT. The genes are TRBV19 and TRBJ1-6, with 10 bases fitting TRBD1. V dropped 5 bases and J dropped 4; count of bases not matched to a gene: 5. CDR3 length equals 16 residues. Germline CDR1 LNHDA, CDR2 SQIVND (reference sequence).

In DNA form, the CDR3 reads TGTGCCAGCAGTTACCCCCCGGGGGGTTCCTCCTACGAGCAGTACTTC. It specifies CASSYPPGGSSYEQYF. The chain combines TRBV6-2 or TRBV6-3 with TRBJ2-7, with TRBD2 identical over 7 bases. This CDR3 is 16 amino acids long. From germline, CDR1 is MNHEY and CDR2 SVGEGT. The V gene end was trimmed by 2 bases and the J gene end by 0 bases; junction bases not matched to a gene: 7.

This clone appeared a few times. The chain uses TRBV2 and TRBJ1-2, with a tentative D call TRBD1 (5 bases). Trimming stripped 6 bases from V and 0 bases from J, with 8 bases between. Germline-derived CDR1 and CDR2 are SNHLY and FYNNEI. The CDR3 runs 13 residues. This chain's CDR3 is CASRDNSNYGYTF. DNA of the CDR3: TGTGCCAGCAGGGACAATTCTAACTATGGCTACACCTTC.

The genes are TRBV15 and TRBJ1-1; D ambiguous. CDR1 LNHNV and CDR2 YYDKDF come from the germline V gene (reference sequence). Between the trimmed V and J ends, which lost 1 base and 1 base, there was a span of 10 bases. There are 15 residues in the CDR3. The CDR3: CATSRAESSNTEAFF. DNA of the CDR3: TGTGCCACCAGCAGAGCGGAGTCCTCGAACACTGAAGCTTTCTTT.

This chain uses TRBV15 with TRBJ2-7, with D tentatively TRBD1 (7 bases). V lost 3 bases to trimming and J lost 5 bases, with 20 bases between them. CDR1 is LNHNV, CDR2 YYDKDF, per germline (reference sequence). The CDR3 sequence is 16 residues long. This CDR3 reads CATSRRTGASGDEQYF. CDR3 DNA sequence: TGTGCCACCAGCAGGCGAACAGGGGCCTCGGGGGACGAGCAGTACTTC. Based on the CDR3 plus reference TRBV15 and TRBJ2-7, the full variable domain is DAMVIQNPRYQVTQFGKPVTLSCSQTLNHNVMYWYQQKSSQAPKLLFHYYDKDFNNEADTPDNFQSRRPNTSFCFLDIRSPGLGDTAMYLCATSRRTGASGDEQYFGPGTRLTVT.

This chain uses TRBV5-1 with TRBJ2-5, with TRBD1 as a possible D gene (6 bases). This CDR3 is built from 15 residues. Trimming removed 4 bases at V and 2 bases at J, with 15 bases between. Germline-derived CDR1 and CDR2 are SGHRS and YFSETQ. DNA for the CDR3: TGCGCCAGCAGCCAAGGACAGCCGGCTCAAGAGACCCAGTACTTC. Translating gives CASSQGQPAQETQYF.

The chain joins TRBV28 to TRBJ1-1; possibly TRBD1 for D (5 bases). The germline V gene encodes CDR1 MDHEN and CDR2 SYDVKM. The V and J ends lost 4 bases and 7 bases respectively, with 10 bases between them. The CDR3 is made up of 12 amino acids. The CDR3 loop reads CASSSPGREAFF. Written as DNA, the CDR3 is TGTGCCAGCAGTTCCCCAGGGCGTGAAGCTTTCTTT.

The rearrangement links TRBV7-9 to TRBJ2-7; 14 bases agree with TRBD2. Germline V gene data show CDR1 as SEHNR and CDR2 as FQNEAQ (reference sequence). CDR3 length: 14 amino acids. V trimming: 7 bases; J trimming: 5 bases; junction bases outside the gene matches: 4. The CDR3 is CASTWGLAGDEQYF. DNA for the CDR3: TGTGCCAGCACCTGGGGACTAGCGGGAGACGAGCAGTACTTC. The whole variable domain, remainder taken from reference TRBV7-9 and TRBJ2-7, is DTGVSQNPRHKITKRGQNVTFRCDPISEHNRLYWYRQTLGQGPEFLTYFQNEAQLEKSRLLSDRFSAERPKGSFSTLEIQRTEQGDSAMYLCASTWGLAGDEQYFGPGTRLTVT.